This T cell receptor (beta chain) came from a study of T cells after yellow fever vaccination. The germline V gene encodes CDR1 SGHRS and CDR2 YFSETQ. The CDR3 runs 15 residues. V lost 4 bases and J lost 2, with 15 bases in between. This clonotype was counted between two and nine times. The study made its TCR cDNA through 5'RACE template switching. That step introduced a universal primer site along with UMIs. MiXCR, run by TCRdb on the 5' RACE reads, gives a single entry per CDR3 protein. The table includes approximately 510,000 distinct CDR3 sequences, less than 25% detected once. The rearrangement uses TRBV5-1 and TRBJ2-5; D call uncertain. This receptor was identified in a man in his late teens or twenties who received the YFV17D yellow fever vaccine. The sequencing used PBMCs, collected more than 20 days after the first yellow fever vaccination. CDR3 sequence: CASSLNKQIQETQYF. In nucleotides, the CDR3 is TGCGCCAGCAGCCTAAACAAGCAGATACAAGAGACCCAGTACTTC.